Reported below is one T cell receptor (beta chain). The entry originates in a study of blood T cell repertoires in COVID-19. Study-wide background: Donors in the United States, Italy and Spain gave samples during acute or convalescent COVID-19.

CDR1 is LGHNA, CDR2 YSLEER, per germline. V was clipped by 0 bases and J by 9 bases, with 21 bases between them. The CDR3 extends over 17 amino acids. Clones were sequenced by immunoSEQ multiplex PCR, and TCRdb holds only the in-frame ones, with some missing. The sample holds about 69,000 clones, 65% to 85% seen once. J is TRBJ2-1 and V is TRBV4-3; tentatively, D is TRBD2 (5 bases). The origin of this receptor is a man aged 60-69 years with acute or convalescent COVID-19. The sample was peripheral blood. CDR3 in amino acids: CASSQDGGSRTNPEQFF. Here the CDR3 DNA reads TGCGCCAGCAGCCAAGATGGCGGGTCTAGAACTAACCCTGAGCAGTTCTTC.